Included here is one TCR beta chain sequence, with context. These data come from a study of T cells expressing NK-cell markers. With the 5' RACE reads reprocessed, TCRdb shows one record per CDR3 protein and no DNA. This repertoire includes 400,000 to 500,000 distinct CDR3 sequences. What was sequenced was blood T cells: a sorted CD56 or NKG2C T cell subset, CD4+ or CD8+ T cells, or bulk PBMC T cells (not recorded which). The clonotype comes from a woman between 18 and 69 years old in good health.

Here the CDR3 reads CSARDLGREYNEQFF. The chain employs TRBV20-1 and TRBJ2-1; TCRdb proposes TRBD1, but this gene call is untestable without DNA. The CDR3 extends over 15 amino acids. Germline CDR1 reads DFQATT; CDR2 reads SNEGSKA (reference sequence).